One sample yielded the 4 T cell receptor beta chains listed below, sequenced in a study of beta chain features in type 1 diabetes. Findings and limits, study-wide: A moderate, significant TCRB CDR3 shortening appeared in type 1 diabetes across four CD4+ subsets.

Every isolated RNA sample was fully reverse transcribed, so sequencing captured expressed TCRB transcripts. TCRdb's table, derived via immunoSEQ multiplex PCR, lists solely in-frame clones and lacks some. Of 600,000 to 700,000 clones listed, roughly 12% are singletons. Their specific antigens are unknown. The sequenced material came from naive CD4+ T cells from blood. Every receptor here comes from a young man with type 1 diabetes.

This clone was detected only a few times. This chain uses TRBV4-3 with TRBJ1-1, with D possibly TRBD1 on 5 matching bases. In germline, CDR1 is LGHNA, CDR2 YSLEER. V was clipped by 1 base and J by 2 bases, with 14 bases between them. CDR3 length: 16 residues. CDR3 sequence: CASSQVVTGPNTEAFF. CDR3 nucleotides: TGCGCCAGCAGCCAAGTGGTAACAGGACCCAACACTGAAGCTTTCTTT.

A few counts support this clone. V gene TRBV27 combines with J gene TRBJ1-4, with a tentative D call TRBD1 (6 bases). The V gene's germline CDR1 is MNHEY and CDR2 SMNVEV (reference sequence). The germline V and J ends were trimmed by 5 bases and 2 bases, with 12 bases remaining between them. This CDR3 has 15 amino acids. The CDR3 nucleotides are TGTGCCAGCAGTCTACAGGGCCCCACTAATGAAAAACTGTTTTTT. It encodes CASSLQGPTNEKLFF.

The V and J genes are TRBV5-1 and TRBJ2-3; tentative D call: TRBD1 (5 bases). The V gene's germline CDR1 is SGHRS and CDR2 YFSETQ. V lost 5 bases and J 4 bases, leaving 17 bases between the germline ends. This CDR3 has 15 amino acids. CDR3 in amino acids: CASSESGIRSDTQYF. CDR3 nucleotides: TGCGCCAGCAGTGAGTCAGGGATTCGGTCAGATACGCAGTATTTT.

The rearrangement uses TRBV9 and TRBJ2-2; D is undetermined. V was pared by 2 bases and J by 5 bases, with 10 bases between. Germline assignment: CDR1 SGDLS and CDR2 YYNGEE. The CDR3 has 14 amino acids. For the CDR3, the DNA is TGTGCCAGCAGCGTGCTTAGTAGAACCGGGGAGCTGTTTTTT. It codes for CASSVLSRTGELFF.